This T cell receptor (beta chain) is drawn from a study of shared clonotypes between healthy human individuals. Study information: For every donor, three CD4 naive, three CD4 memory, two CD8 naive and one CD8 memory plates were used.

Details on this clone: Its antigen remains unidentified.

Germline CDR1 SGHRS, CDR2 YFSETQ. V dropped 3 bases and J dropped 1 base, with 10 bases sitting between them. CDR3 size: 14 residues. Findings and caveats of the study: Non-shared clonotypes displayed generation probabilities falling below those of clonotypes present in all four donors.

Some clones are missing from TCRdb's copy, which holds only in-frame ones; the method was immunoSEQ multiplex PCR. The table has hundreds of thousands of clones, about 96% seen once. Sequencing input: naive CD4+ T cells sorted from blood. Subset of the sample: CD45RA+ positively selected. This sequence originates from a woman under 40 in good health. The gene calls are TRBV5-1 and TRBJ1-1, with a weak D call TRBD1 (6 bases). Here the CDR3 reads CASSWGGQNTEAFF. For the CDR3, the DNA is TGCGCCAGCAGCTGGGGGGGACAGAACACTGAAGCTTTCTTT.